This T cell receptor beta chain was observed in a study of beta chain features in type 1 diabetes. Since all of the isolated RNA was reverse transcribed, expressed TCRB transcripts were what got sequenced. Using immunoSEQ multiplex PCR, the repertoire was profiled, and TCRdb retains in-frame clones only, with some absent. The sample has a few hundred thousand clones, approximately 12% seen once. The CDR3 has 16 amino acids. The ends lost 0 bases at V and 6 bases at J; junction bases unmatched: 3. CDR1 MGHRA and CDR2 YSYEKL come from the germline V gene. The study's findings and limits: Any HLA type influence on TCRB rearrangement was left unresolved here. When Type 1 diabetes patients were examined, their TCRB CDR3s proved moderately but significantly shorter in all four CD4+ subsets.

As for this clone: Its antigen is undetermined.

It was one heparinised blood draw, averaging around 120 mL, that each donor gave. Markers CD45RO/CCR7/CD25/CD127/CD95/CD27 served to sort CD4+ naive, central memory, regulatory and stem cell-like memory cells. This clonotype was sampled from a woman aged 18-35 years with type 1 diabetes. The sequenced material came from naive CD4+ T cells from blood. The chain carries TRBV4-1 and TRBJ2-2, with 11 bases lining up with TRBD2. CDR3 region: CASSQESSGRSGELFF. CDR3 in DNA: TGCGCCAGCAGCCAAGAATCTAGCGGGAGGTCCGGGGAGCTGTTTTTT.